This T cell receptor (beta chain) was identified during a study of shared clonotypes between healthy human individuals. Positively selected for CCR7, the CD45RO-negative cells used as naive CD8 cells excluded terminally differentiated effector memory CD45RA+ cells. When replicate PCRs were run on sorted subsets, they used 200 to 250 ng DNA, tens of thousands of T cell genomes. The assay was immunoSEQ multiplex PCR, and TCRdb's table has in-frame clones only and misses some. The sample lists about 2.1 million clones; over 85% were seen once. This CDR3 spans 9 amino acids. The V gene lost 4 bases and the J gene lost 7 bases, with 2 bases spanning the gap. Per germline, CDR1 SQVTM and CDR2 ANQGSEA.

The V call is TRBV29-1, the J call TRBJ2-1; no clear D gene. This TCR was recovered from a man between 18 and 29 years old in good health. Some clones in this sample may be carry-over from other donors' samples. Input material: naive CD8+ T cells from PBMCs. This CDR3 is CSVANEQFF. The CDR3 DNA is TGCAGCGTTGCTAATGAGCAGTTCTTC.